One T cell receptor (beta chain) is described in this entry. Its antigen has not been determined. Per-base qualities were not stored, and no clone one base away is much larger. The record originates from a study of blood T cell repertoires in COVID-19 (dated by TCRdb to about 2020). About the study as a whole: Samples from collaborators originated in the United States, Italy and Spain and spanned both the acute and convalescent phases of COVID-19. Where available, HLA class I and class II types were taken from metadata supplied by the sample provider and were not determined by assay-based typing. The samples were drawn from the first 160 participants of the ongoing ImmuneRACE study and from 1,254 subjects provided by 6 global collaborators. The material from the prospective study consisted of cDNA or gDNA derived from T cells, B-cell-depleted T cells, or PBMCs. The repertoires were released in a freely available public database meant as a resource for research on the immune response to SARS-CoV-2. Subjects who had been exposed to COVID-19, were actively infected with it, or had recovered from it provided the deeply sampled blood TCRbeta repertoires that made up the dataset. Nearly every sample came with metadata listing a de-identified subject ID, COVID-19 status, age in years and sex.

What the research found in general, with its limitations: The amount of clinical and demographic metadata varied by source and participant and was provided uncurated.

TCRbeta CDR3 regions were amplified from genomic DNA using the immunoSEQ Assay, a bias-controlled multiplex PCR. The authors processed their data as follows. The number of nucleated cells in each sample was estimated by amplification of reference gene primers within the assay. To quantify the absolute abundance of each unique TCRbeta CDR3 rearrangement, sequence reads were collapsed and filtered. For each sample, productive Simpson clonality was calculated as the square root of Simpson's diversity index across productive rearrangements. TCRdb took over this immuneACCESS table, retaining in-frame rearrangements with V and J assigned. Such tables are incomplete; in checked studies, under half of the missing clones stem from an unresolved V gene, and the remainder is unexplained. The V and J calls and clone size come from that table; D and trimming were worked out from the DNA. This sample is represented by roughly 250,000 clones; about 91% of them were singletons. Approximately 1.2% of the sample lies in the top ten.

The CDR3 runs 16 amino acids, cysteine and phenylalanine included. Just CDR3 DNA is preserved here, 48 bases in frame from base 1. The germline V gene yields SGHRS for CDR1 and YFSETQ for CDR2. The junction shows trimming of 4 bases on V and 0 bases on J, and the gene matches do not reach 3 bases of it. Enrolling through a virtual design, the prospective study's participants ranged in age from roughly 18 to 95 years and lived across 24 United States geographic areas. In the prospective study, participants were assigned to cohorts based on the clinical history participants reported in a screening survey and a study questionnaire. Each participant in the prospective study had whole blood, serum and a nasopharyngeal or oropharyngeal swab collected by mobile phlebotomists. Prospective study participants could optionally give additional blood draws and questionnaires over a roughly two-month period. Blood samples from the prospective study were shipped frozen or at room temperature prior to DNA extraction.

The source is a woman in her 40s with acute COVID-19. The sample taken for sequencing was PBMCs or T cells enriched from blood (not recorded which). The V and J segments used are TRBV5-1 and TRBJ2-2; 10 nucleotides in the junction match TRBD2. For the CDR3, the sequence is CASSLTSGANTGELFF. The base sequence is TGCGCCAGCAGCCTCACTAGCGGGGCGAACACCGGGGAGCTGTTTTTT.